This TCR beta chain appears in the sequencing data of a study of response to subunit inactivated influenza vaccine (dated by TCRdb to 2016 to 2019). Context from the whole study: Deep quantitative profiling of the T cell receptor repertoire was used in the study to follow responses to a trivalent subunit inactivated influenza vaccine. What the study reported, not specific to this receptor: According to the authors, only a limited number of new T cells may be recruited by each seasonal influenza vaccination.

The library was built by means of RT-PCR. The reads were generated on an Illumina HiSeq 2500. The raw public reads went through TCRdb reprocessing: fastp at Q25, MiXCR clone calling, in-frame beta chains kept. Every CDR3 protein is listed once, alongside the most common genes and DNA of its rows. The sample table contains fewer than 650,000 distinct CDR3 sequences; only one count was recorded for approximately 13% of them. Around 13% of the sample lies in the top ten. The germline V gene yields LGHNA for CDR1 and YNFKEQ for CDR2. The CDR3 covers 16 residues, taking in both the cysteine and the phenylalanine. The read is trimmed to its CDR3 DNA, 48 bases read in frame from base 1. Worth noting for this clonotype: The specificity of this receptor is unknown. At one end, the junction sequence differs from germline, possibly due to a read error.

The time point label of this sample denotes: 45 days after influenza vaccine administration. The receptor comes from a man aged 45-65 years who received an inactivated influenza vaccine. Donor details come from another sample of the same person, matched by shared clones. The chain employs TRBV4-2 and TRBJ2-1; TRBD2 fits 8 bases in the junction. The sample in question was PBMCs from blood, obtained roughly 6 weeks after vaccination. DNA sequence: TGTGCCAGCAGCCAAGATATAGCGGGACCATACACTGAGCAGTTCTTC. This codes for CASSQDIAGPYTEQFF.